One and the same sample provided the 22 T cell receptor beta chains below, sequenced in a study of regulatory T cells in long-lasting Graves disease. Arm-PCR of CDR3 regions and iRepertoire HTBI primers were used to build TCR beta libraries. TCRdb re-called the multiplex PCR reads with MiXCR, one entry per CDR3 protein. Here the sample spans 600,000 to 650,000 distinct CDR3 sequences, roughly 15% being singletons. Time point denoted: newly diagnosed GD, antithyroid drugs for less than 3 months. RNA isolated from PBMCs was used to make the TCR library. This sample was also put to use in a study of T cells in Graves' hyperthyroidism and ophthalmopathy.

The specimen comprised peripheral blood mononuclear cells (PBMCs), sampled at new diagnosis, from a patient treated with antithyroid drugs. Source of these receptors: a woman aged 25 to 45 with Graves disease.

This clonotype has a count of ten or more. The V and J genes are TRBV28 and TRBJ2-5; D possibly corresponds to TRBD1 (5 bases). Germline V gene data show CDR1 as MDHEN and CDR2 as SYDVKM. The CDR3 totals 14 residues. Trimming shortened V by 5 bases and J by 5 bases, and 15 bases separated the two germline ends. CDR3 in amino acids: CASSPPGKAETQYF. In DNA form, the CDR3 reads TGTGCCAGCAGTCCTCCAGGGAAGGCGGAGACCCAGTACTTC.

The rearrangement uses TRBV12-3 or TRBV12-4 and TRBJ1-4; 7 nucleotides align to TRBD1. This CDR3 contains 16 residues. V gave up 5 bases and J gave up 1 base; unmatched junction bases: 7. The CDR3 sequence is CASSTRGGETNEKLFF. CDR3 in DNA: TGTGCCAGCAGTACCAGGGGGGGCGAAACTAATGAAAAACTGTTTTTT.

V gene TRBV18 combines with J gene TRBJ2-7; D may match TRBD1 or TRBD2 (5 bases each). V was pared by 0 bases and J by 5 bases, with 11 bases between. CDR1 KGHSH and CDR2 LQKENI come from the germline V gene. The CDR3 loop spans 14 amino acids. CDR3 sequence (DNA): TGTGCCAGCTCACCACCTAGGGACCGGGACGAGCAGTACTTC. Translating it yields CASSPPRDRDEQYF.

The V gene is TRBV10-2, the J gene TRBJ2-3, with 8 bases aligning to TRBD2. Looked up from germline, CDR1 is WSHSY and CDR2 is SAAADI. This CDR3 is built from 13 residues. V lost 6 bases and J lost 14; bases outside the gene matches: 13. CDR3 sequence reads: CASSHGGERGRYF. In DNA, the CDR3 is TGCGCCAGCAGCCACGGGGGGGAACGTGGAAGGTATTTT.

The J gene is TRBJ2-2, the V gene TRBV20-1; D ambiguous. Trimming stripped 3 bases from V and 3 bases from J, with 14 bases between. Germline V lookup: CDR1 DFQATT, CDR2 SNEGSKA (reference sequence). This CDR3 contains 15 residues. CDR3 nucleotide sequence: TGCAGTGCTAGGCCCCCCCCGCCCGACACCGGGGAGCTGTTTTTT. Protein sequence: CSARPPPPDTGELFF.

The sample holds many counts of this clonotype. The chain carries TRBV6-2 or TRBV6-3 and TRBJ1-1, with TRBD1 as a possible D gene (5 bases). This CDR3 is 20 amino acids long. Trimming pared 0 bases from V and 2 bases from J, leaving 25 bases between. Germline loops: CDR1 MNHEY, CDR2 SVGEGT. The CDR3 loop is CASSYSTLTTHRRTNTEAFF. CDR3 DNA: TGTGCCAGCAGTTACTCGACCCTGACAACCCATCGCAGGACAAACACTGAAGCTTTCTTT.

This clonotype was seen only a few times. This chain connects TRBV18 to TRBJ1-4; D unresolved. The germline CDR1 and CDR2 sequences are KGHSH and LQKENI. This CDR3 contains 16 residues. With 0 bases removed from V and 5 bases from J, the gap between germline ends came to 13 bases. The CDR3 region has the DNA TGTGCCAGCTCACCACCGTCGGTTGACCGGAATGAAAAACTGTTTTTT. It yields the protein CASSPPSVDRNEKLFF. Together with reference TRBV18 and TRBJ1-4, the CDR3 gives the full variable domain: NAGVMQNPRHLVRRRGQEARLRCSPMKGHSHVYWYRQLPEEGLKFMVYLQKENIIDESGMPKERFSAEFPKEGPSILRIQQVVRGDSAAYFCASSPPSVDRNEKLFFGSGTQLSVL.

The chain joins TRBV5-5 to TRBJ1-4, with a possible D match to TRBD1 (6 bases). The CDR3 consists of 15 residues. Germline loops: CDR1 SGHKS, CDR2 YYEKEE (reference sequence). V was trimmed by 4 bases and J by 4 bases, leaving 14 bases between them. The DNA for the CDR3 is TGTGCCAGCAGCCCCGGGAGGGGGATTAATGAAAAACTGTTTTTT. Its translation is CASSPGRGINEKLFF.

This clonotype appeared many times. One end of the junction varies from germline; a read error may be responsible. The V and J genes are TRBV15 and TRBJ1-5; a weak D match, TRBD1 (5 bases). The germline V gene encodes CDR1 LNHNV and CDR2 YYDKDF (reference sequence). The length of the CDR3 is 15 residues. CDR3 sequence reads: CATSGDSRSNQPQHF. As DNA, the CDR3 is TGTGCCACCAGCGGAGACAGTCGTAGCAATCAGCCCCAGCATTTT.

This clonotype turned up a few times. The V and J genes are TRBV6-1 and TRBJ2-6; the D is unclear. Trimming shortened V by 7 bases and J by 0 bases, and 7 bases separated the two germline ends. The CDR3 consists of 14 residues. Germline lookup yields CDR1 MNHNS and CDR2 SASEGT. CDR3 sequence reads: CASISVSGANVLTF. DNA of the CDR3: TGTGCCAGCATAAGCGTCTCTGGGGCCAACGTCCTGACTTTC.

In its sample, this clonotype was seen many times. The chain recombines TRBV11-2 with TRBJ2-3; 7 positions agree with TRBD1. The trim removed 4 bases at V and 2 bases at J, leaving 6 bases unmatched. Germline CDR1 reads SGHAT; CDR2 reads FQNNGV. CDR3 length: 15 residues. The CDR3 reads CASSSVGQVTDTQYF. The CDR3 DNA is TGTGCCAGCAGCTCCGTCGGACAGGTCACAGATACGCAGTATTTT. Combining the CDR3 with reference TRBV11-2 and TRBJ2-3 gives the whole variable domain EAGVAQSPRYKIIEKRQSVAFWCNPISGHATLYWYQQILGQGPKLLIQFQNNGVVDDSQLPKDRFSAERLKGVDSTLKIQPAKLEDSAVYLCASSSVGQVTDTQYFGPGTRLTVL.

In its sample, this clonotype was seen a few times. The rearrangement links TRBV6-2 or TRBV6-3 to TRBJ2-7, with D possibly TRBD2 on 6 matching bases. This CDR3 contains 14 residues. Germline V gene data show CDR1 as MNHEY and CDR2 as SVGEGT. V dropped 4 bases and J dropped 9 bases, with 19 bases sitting between them. The CDR3 DNA reads as TGTGCCAGCAGTTCCACGGGCCCCAAGGAGGGGCAGTACTTC. This codes for CASSSTGPKEGQYF.

In the case of this clonotype: This may come from a read error, since a much larger clone is one base off. The chain carries TRBV28 and TRBJ1-5; D may be TRBD1 (5 bases). This CDR3 has 17 amino acids. The germline V gene encodes CDR1 MDHEN and CDR2 SYDVKM. CDR3 loop: CASREARGGNRNRPQHF. The CDR3 nucleotides read TGTGCCAGCAGAGAGGCTCGGGGGGGAAACCGCAATCGGCCCCAGCATTTT.

This rearrangement joins TRBV5-1 to TRBJ2-5; D ambiguous. Germline assignment: CDR1 SGHRS and CDR2 YFSETQ. This CDR3 is 13 amino acids long. Deletions cut 2 bases from V and 5 bases from J, with 10 bases between. CDR3 loop: CASSFLEEETQYF. DNA for the CDR3: TGCGCCAGCAGCTTCCTAGAGGAGGAGACCCAGTACTTC.

This clonotype occurred many times. V gene TRBV13 combines with J gene TRBJ2-1; 9 bases line up with TRBD2. The J segment lost 7 bases and the V segment lost 5 bases, leaving 12 bases of the junction unmatched. The germline CDR1 and CDR2 sequences are PRHDT and FYEKMQ (reference sequence). The CDR3 is 16 residues long. The CDR3 loop is CASSPVGREGRNEQFF. DNA of the CDR3: TGTGCCAGCAGCCCGGTCGGGCGGGAGGGCCGTAATGAGCAGTTCTTC.

This clonotype appeared many times. The rearrangement joins TRBV2 to TRBJ1-1; D perhaps matches TRBD1 (5 bases). The CDR3 contains 14 residues. V lost 5 bases and J 5 bases, leaving 15 bases between the germline ends. Germline V gene sequence: CDR1 SNHLY, CDR2 FYNNEI. Here the CDR3 reads CASSNRFGGTEAFF. The CDR3 DNA sequence: TGTGCCAGCAGTAACAGGTTTGGGGGGACTGAAGCTTTCTTT.

The CDR3 sequence: CASSYFGTSSGELFF. The CDR3 nucleotides read TGTGCCAGCAGTTACTTTGGGACTAGCTCCGGGGAGCTGTTTTTT. This chain uses TRBV6-5 with TRBJ2-2, with 9 bases that match TRBD2. The germline V gene has CDR1 MNHEY and CDR2 SVGAGI. CDR3 length: 15 residues. With V trimmed by 1 base and J by 6 bases, 3 bases remained unmatched.

This clonotype was recorded at least ten times. V usage is TRBV6-2 or TRBV6-3 and J usage is TRBJ1-2; D is uncertain. The length of the CDR3 is 14 residues. V lost 5 bases, J lost 2 bases, and 12 bases lay in between. Germline CDR1 and CDR2: MNHEY and SVGEGT. The CDR3 DNA reads as TGTGCCAGCAGTGTCTCGGAGAGAAACTATGGCTACACCTTC. Its protein is CASSVSERNYGYTF.

The rearrangement joins TRBV4-2 to TRBJ2-2, with 12 nucleotides matching TRBD2. Losses at the gene ends were 3 bases for V and 1 base for J; bases not matched to a gene: 3. CDR1 is LGHNA, CDR2 YNFKEQ, per germline. CDR3 length: 17 residues. This chain's CDR3 is CASSQMTSGRNTGELFF. The CDR3 DNA sequence: TGTGCCAGCAGCCAGATGACTAGCGGGAGGAACACCGGGGAGCTGTTTTTT.

Ten or more counts support this clonotype. Germline and junction disagree at one end, which may indicate a read error. The genes are TRBV5-1 and TRBJ2-1; no reliable D call. The CDR3 is 13 amino acids. The V gene's germline CDR1 is SGHRS and CDR2 YFSETQ. The CDR3 spells CASSSPTYNEQFF. CDR3 in DNA: TGTGCCAGCAGTTCCCCCACCTACAATGAGCAGTTCTTC.

The table lists this clonotype with a few counts. V and J are TRBV20-1 and TRBJ2-2; D perhaps matches TRBD1 (6 bases). V was shortened by 6 bases and J by 6 bases, with 14 bases between the two germline ends. Germline-derived CDR1 and CDR2 are DFQATT and SNEGSKA (reference sequence). The CDR3 contains 13 residues. The CDR3 is CSANRESAGELFF. In DNA form, the CDR3 reads TGCAGTGCGAACAGGGAATCGGCCGGGGAGCTGTTTTTT.

Details on this clonotype: The CDR3 does not end in the conserved phenylalanine or tryptophan, so this is likely a read error. The rearrangement links TRBV7-3 to TRBJ1-6, with D uncertain. Germline V gene sequence: CDR1 SGHTA, CDR2 FQGTGA. V shed 2 bases and J shed 2 bases, with 7 bases lying between them. The CDR3 covers 15 residues. In DNA, the CDR3 is TGTGCCAGCAGCTTAGGCAGAGCCTATAATTCACCCCTCCACCTT. This codes for CASSLGRAYNSPLHL.